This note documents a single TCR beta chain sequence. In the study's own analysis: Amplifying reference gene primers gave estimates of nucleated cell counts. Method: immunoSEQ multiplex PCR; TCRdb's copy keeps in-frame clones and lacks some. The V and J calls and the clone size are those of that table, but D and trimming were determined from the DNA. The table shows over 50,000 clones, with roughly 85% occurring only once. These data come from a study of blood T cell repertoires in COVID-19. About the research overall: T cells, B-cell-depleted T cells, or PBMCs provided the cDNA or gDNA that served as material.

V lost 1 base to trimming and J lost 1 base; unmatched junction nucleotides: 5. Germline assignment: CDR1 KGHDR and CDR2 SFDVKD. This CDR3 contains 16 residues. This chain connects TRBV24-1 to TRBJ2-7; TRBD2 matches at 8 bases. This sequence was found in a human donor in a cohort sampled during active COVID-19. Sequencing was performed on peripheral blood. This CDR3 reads CATSDFSTSGSYEQYF. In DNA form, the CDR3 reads TGTGCCACCAGTGATTTTAGTACTAGCGGTTCCTACGAGCAGTACTTC.